The present T cell receptor (beta chain) was sequenced within a study of shared clonotypes between healthy human individuals. Notes on the study in general: Shared across a handful of donors were around 5% of the naive CD4 clonotypes. Clonotype sharing across donors was expected to vary with sequencing depth.

Free of recent acute infections or vaccinations, the donors were healthy HIV-negative adults. To note about this clone: The antigen remains undetermined.

Repertoires were generated with immunoSEQ multiplex PCR, while TCRdb's copy carries only in-frame clones and drops some. The sample contains about 2.3 million clones, more than 80% of which appear only once. The clonotype comes from a man between 18 and 29 years old in good health. Some clones in this sample may be carry-over from other donors' samples. The sequenced sample consisted of naive CD4+ T cells from PBMCs. Subset described: CD45RA+ positively selected.

The chain's CDR3 is CASCPLGIGNTEAFF. CDR3 in DNA: TGCGCCAGCTGCCCACTCGGTATAGGGAACACTGAAGCTTTCTTT. The J gene is TRBJ1-1, the V gene TRBV5-1; D unresolved. Per germline, CDR1 SGHRS and CDR2 YFSETQ. Trimming cost V 7 bases and J 1 base, with 17 bases left between them. This CDR3 region has 15 residues.